This TCR beta chain appears in the sequencing data of a study of post-analysis software for immune sequencing data. Study overall: Patients had relapsing-remitting, secondary progressive or progressive-relapsing multiple sclerosis; some lacked subtype.

Trimming took off 0 bases at V and 6 bases at J, with 15 bases between the two ends. Germline V gene lookup returns CDR1 MGHRA and CDR2 YSYEKL. The CDR3 consists of 16 residues. This clonotype was counted only a few times. As yet, its antigen is unknown. Study-wide findings and caveats: Patients carried roughly 5 TRBV segments more frequently than controls did, and TRBV5-6, TRBV5-1 and TRBV20-1 were among them. Batch-mates among the samples co-clustered strongly by F measure. Significantly lower normalized Chao1 diversity was found in patients with multiple sclerosis relative to controls.

The authors incorporated unique molecular identifiers into the TCR beta cDNA libraries. T cells numbering roughly 0.95 to 10 million yielded 450,000 to 600,000 cDNA molecules. TCRdb re-called the PCR reads through MiXCR, storing one row per CDR3 protein. Seen here are under 900,000 distinct CDR3 sequences, 53% observed once, and the top ten hold roughly 4.4%. The receptor was isolated from a girl aged 10 to 17 with multiple sclerosis. The chain links TRBV4-1 to TRBJ2-1, with D unresolved. The specimen sequenced was blood. Here the CDR3 DNA reads TGCGCCAGCAGCCAAGACCAGGAATACGCCGCCAATGAGCAGTTCTTC. Translation: CASSQDQEYAANEQFF.